This entry lists 31 T cell receptor beta chains sequenced from one sample in a study of T cell repertoires in cytomegalovirus infection. TCRdb independently ran MiXCR on the reads; one entry per CDR3 protein. This repertoire shows around 900,000 distinct CDR3 sequences, around 32% found once; its top ten account for around an eighth. Their cognate antigens are unknown. The material was cultured CD8+ T cells from PBMCs, obtained from culture after CMV antigen stimulation. The source of these receptors is a human donor in good health (CMV status not recorded). Some clones in this sample may be carry-over from other donors' samples.

This clonotype has just a few counts. The chain employs TRBV6-1 and TRBJ2-7, with D possibly being TRBD1 (6 bases). Per the germline V gene, CDR1 is MNHNS and CDR2 is SASEGT. The CDR3 spans 14 residues. The V gene lost 5 bases and the J gene lost 2 bases, with 13 bases spanning the gap. The CDR3 DNA is TGTGCCAGCAGTTTAAGACAGGTAACCTACGAGCAGTACTTC. Encoded protein: CASSLRQVTYEQYF.

The rearrangement links TRBV12-3 or TRBV12-4 to TRBJ1-2; 7 bases agree with TRBD1. This CDR3 is built from 13 residues. Germline trimming cut 4 bases from V and 8 bases from J; bases unmatched to any gene: 7. The CDR3 here is CASSSRQGRGYTF. CDR3 nucleotide sequence: TGTGCCAGCAGTTCTAGACAGGGAAGGGGCTACACCTTC.

The rearrangement links TRBV6-5 to TRBJ2-2; TRBD2 might be the D (6 bases). The germline CDR1 and CDR2 sequences are MNHEY and SVGAGI. Trimming stripped 2 bases from V and 3 bases from J, with 10 bases between. This CDR3 has 15 residues. CDR3 sequence (DNA): TGTGCCAGCAGTTACGACGGGGGTTACACCGGGGAGCTGTTTTTT. It codes for CASSYDGGYTGELFF.

This clonotype was detected only a few times. V gene TRBV24-1 combines with J gene TRBJ2-3; D is perhaps TRBD2 (5 bases). Trimming shortened V by 0 bases and J by 4 bases, and 7 bases separated the two germline ends. Germline CDR1 reads KGHDR; CDR2 reads SFDVKD. This CDR3 region has 14 residues. CDR3 coding DNA: TGTGCCACCAGTGATTTGGGAGGAGCAGATACGCAGTATTTT. Translating gives CATSDLGGADTQYF.

V usage is TRBV9 and J usage is TRBJ2-7; 10 bases match TRBD1. This CDR3 spans 16 amino acids. Trimming removed 4 bases from V and 2 bases from J; junction bases left unmatched: 9. The germline gives CDR1 SGDLS, CDR2 YYNGEE. This CDR3 reads CASSHPRDRGTYEQYF. As DNA, the CDR3 is TGTGCCAGCAGCCACCCCCGGGACAGGGGAACCTACGAGCAGTACTTC.

This clonotype has more than one count but fewer than ten. CDR3: CASSLVGVAPSGANVLTF. In DNA, the CDR3 is TGTGCCAGCAGCTTAGTCGGGGTAGCACCCTCTGGGGCCAACGTCCTGACTTTC. The rearrangement joins TRBV7-8 to TRBJ2-6; D possibly corresponds to TRBD2 (5 bases). In germline, CDR1 is SGHVS, CDR2 FQNEAQ. This CDR3 spans 18 amino acids. V lost 1 base, J lost 0 bases, and 13 bases lay in between.

This chain links TRBV2 with TRBJ1-1; D is unclear. Germline V gene lookup returns CDR1 SNHLY and CDR2 FYNNEI. V lost 0 bases and J lost 3, with 11 bases in between. CDR3 size: 15 residues. The CDR3 here is CASSEARAEYTEAFF. DNA for the CDR3: TGTGCCAGCAGTGAAGCGCGCGCAGAATACACTGAAGCTTTCTTT.

This clonotype has just a few counts. J is TRBJ2-1 and V is TRBV9; no definite D call. This CDR3 contains 17 residues. Germline V lookup: CDR1 SGDLS, CDR2 YYNGEE. V was cut by 0 bases and J by 0 bases, with 13 bases left in between. CDR3 DNA sequence: TGTGCCAGCAGCGTAGTGTCCGACAAGGGCTCCTACAATGAGCAGTTCTTC. Translated, it gives CASSVVSDKGSYNEQFF.

This clonotype turned up a few times. V and J are TRBV5-6 and TRBJ2-3, with D perhaps matching TRBD2 (6 bases). The CDR3 consists of 21 residues. Germline CDR1 reads SGHDT; CDR2 reads YYEEEE. Deletions cut 4 bases from V and 4 bases from J, with 34 bases between. The CDR3 coding sequence is TGTGCCAGCAGCCCGCACCCGGGAGTCCTCTCGATCCGTTCTGGGGCAGATACGCAGTATTTT. It encodes CASSPHPGVLSIRSGADTQYF. The whole variable domain, remainder taken from reference TRBV5-6 and TRBJ2-3, is DAGVTQSPTHLIKTRGQQVTLRCSPKSGHDTVSWYQQALGQGPQFIFQYYEEEERQRGNFPDRFSGHQFPNYSSELNVNALLLGDSALYLCASSPHPGVLSIRSGADTQYFGPGTRLTVL.

This clonotype has a count of ten or more. The V gene is TRBV6-1, the J gene TRBJ2-7; 7 positions agree with TRBD1. Germline V CDR1 and CDR2: MNHNS, SASEGT. The trim removed 4 bases at V and 0 bases at J, leaving 9 bases unmatched. The CDR3 runs 16 residues. The CDR3 protein is CASSGTGTESSYEQYF. For the CDR3, the DNA is TGTGCCAGCAGTGGAACCGGGACAGAGAGCTCCTACGAGCAGTACTTC.

This clonotype has a single count. The rearrangement links TRBV5-6 to TRBJ2-1; tentative D call: TRBD1 (6 bases). CDR1 and CDR2 (germline): SGHDT, YYEEEE. Between the trimmed V and J ends, which lost 6 bases and 0 bases, there was a span of 13 bases. This CDR3 has 15 residues. CDR3 region: CASKVQGSSYNEQFF. CDR3 bases: TGTGCCAGCAAAGTGCAGGGGAGCTCCTACAATGAGCAGTTCTTC.

J is TRBJ1-4 and V is TRBV6-2 or TRBV6-3, with D unresolved. The CDR3 extends over 14 amino acids. Germline lookup yields CDR1 MNHEY and CDR2 SVGEGT. The V end was cut by 4 bases, the J end by 5 bases, with 11 bases between. The CDR3: CASSFPRYNEKLFF. The DNA for the CDR3 is TGTGCCAGCAGTTTTCCACGGTACAATGAAAAACTGTTTTTT.

The chain recombines TRBV6-6 with TRBJ2-1; 16 positions match TRBD2. The CDR3 covers 18 residues. The V segment lost 2 bases and the J segment 8 bases; nucleotides outside the gene matches: 9. Germline values: CDR1 MNHNY, CDR2 SVGAGI (reference sequence). The CDR3 here is CASSYEGTSGGAQDEQFF. The DNA of the CDR3 is TGTGCCAGCAGTTACGAAGGGACTAGCGGGGGGGCCCAGGATGAGCAGTTCTTC.

This clonotype was picked up a small number of times. V and J are TRBV13 and TRBJ1-2, with D maybe TRBD1 (5 bases). With 0 bases removed from V and 8 bases from J, the gap between germline ends came to 16 bases. The CDR3 totals 15 residues. The germline V gene has CDR1 PRHDT and CDR2 FYEKMQ (reference sequence). CDR3 nucleotides: TGTGCCAGCAGCTTAGGGCCGGGGGACGTCGGGGGCTACACCTTC. Residues: CASSLGPGDVGGYTF.

J is TRBJ1-4 and V is TRBV4-3; a possible D gene is TRBD1 (6 bases). Germline CDR1 is LGHNA and CDR2 is YSLEER. The CDR3 length is 16 residues. V was trimmed by 0 bases and J by 7 bases, leaving 15 bases between them. The CDR3 bases are TGCGCCAGCAGCCAAGATTGGGACGACAGGCGTGAAAAACTGTTTTTT. Protein: CASSQDWDDRREKLFF.

The V gene is TRBV20-1, the J gene TRBJ2-7; possible D gene TRBD2, 5 bases. V was cut by 1 base and J by 3 bases, with 7 bases left in between. This CDR3 is built from 12 residues. Germline values: CDR1 DFQATT, CDR2 SNEGSKA (reference sequence). The CDR3 reads CSARGGSYEQYV. The CDR3 bases are TGCAGTGCTAGAGGAGGGAGCTACGAGCAGTACGTC.

The chain recombines TRBV10-3 with TRBJ1-6, with D uncertain. The CDR3 has 15 amino acids. V dropped 4 bases and J dropped 1 base, with 8 bases sitting between them. In germline, CDR1 is ENHRY, CDR2 SYGVKD. The CDR3 region is CAISALESYNSPLHF. CDR3 in DNA: TGTGCCATCAGTGCTCTGGAATCCTATAATTCACCCCTCCACTTT.

This clonotype was seen at least ten times. The chain couples TRBV7-2 to TRBJ2-3, with 7 bases lining up with TRBD1. V gave up 2 bases and J gave up 0 bases; unmatched junction bases: 17. The CDR3 loop spans 20 amino acids. Germline V lookup: CDR1 SGHTA, CDR2 FQGNSA. Here the CDR3 DNA reads TGTGCCAGCAGCTTAAAAAGAGGACAGGACCTCTTACGGAGCACAGATACGCAGTATTTT. It yields the protein CASSLKRGQDLLRSTDTQYF. Full variable domain (rest looked up from reference TRBV7-2 and TRBJ2-3): GAGVSQSPSNKVTEKGKDVELRCDPISGHTALYWYRQSLGQGLEFLIYFQGNSAPDKSGLPSDRFSAERTGGSVSTLTIQRTQQEDSAVYLCASSLKRGQDLLRSTDTQYFGPGTRLTVL.

This chain's CDR3 is CASSLELAEQETQYF. The CDR3 nucleotides read TGTGCCAGCAGCTTGGAGCTAGCGGAGCAAGAGACCCAGTACTTC. The V gene is TRBV5-4, the J gene TRBJ2-5; 7 bases align to TRBD2. The CDR3 loop spans 15 amino acids. Germline trimming cut 0 bases from V and 2 bases from J; bases unmatched to any gene: 4. Germline CDR1 SGHNT, CDR2 YYREEE (reference sequence).

This clonotype came up a few times. J is TRBJ1-2 and V is TRBV6-2 or TRBV6-3, with D possibly TRBD1 on 6 matching bases. The CDR3 has 15 amino acids. Germline CDR1 reads MNHEY; CDR2 reads SVGEGT. V lost 5 bases, J lost 3 bases, and 16 bases lay in between. CDR3 protein: CASSNPMTGDYGYTF. CDR3 bases: TGTGCCAGCAGTAACCCCATGACAGGAGACTATGGCTACACCTTC.

This clonotype was seen a handful of times. CDR3: CASRHSRQGWHYGYTF. CDR3 in DNA: TGTGCCAGCAGGCATTCCCGACAGGGATGGCACTATGGCTACACCTTC. The J gene is TRBJ1-2, the V gene TRBV12-3 or TRBV12-4; 7 bases are a match to TRBD1. The CDR3 sequence is 16 residues long. Losses at the gene ends were 6 bases for V and 3 bases for J; bases not matched to a gene: 13.

V usage is TRBV27 and J usage is TRBJ1-2; TRBD1 matches at 7 bases. The CDR3 totals 13 residues. From germline, CDR1 is MNHEY and CDR2 SMNVEV (reference sequence). J lost 7 bases, V lost 5 bases, and 7 bases had no gene match. Written as DNA, the CDR3 is TGTGCCAGCAGTAAACAGGGGACCGGTGGCTACACCTTC. Translating it yields CASSKQGTGGYTF.

Comments on this clonotype: Compared with germline, one end of the junction differs, possibly owing to a read error. The CDR3 DNA follows: TGTGCCAACAGTGCGGGGTGGGGTCTGAACACCGGGGAGCTGTTTTTT. It encodes CANSAGWGLNTGELFF. The V call is TRBV25-1, the J call TRBJ2-2; possibly TRBD2 for D (6 bases). Germline CDR1 and CDR2: MGHDK and SYGVNS. The CDR3 covers 16 residues.

This clonotype turned up a few times. V gene TRBV18 combines with J gene TRBJ2-3; 7 bases align to TRBD1. Germline V gene sequence: CDR1 KGHSH, CDR2 LQKENI. The CDR3 length is 17 residues. V was pared by 3 bases and J by 0 bases, with 9 bases of the junction left unmatched. In DNA, the CDR3 is TGTGCCAGCTCACCCTGGGACAGATCCACTAGCACAGATACGCAGTATTTT. It is translated as CASSPWDRSTSTDTQYF.

This clonotype showed up many times. The CDR3 DNA follows: TGTGCCAGCAGCCTGGACTCCTACAATGAGCAGTTCTTC. It encodes CASSLDSYNEQFF. This sequence joins TRBV12-3 or TRBV12-4 and TRBJ2-1; D is unclear. This CDR3 is built from 13 residues. V lost 6 bases and J lost 0, with 6 bases in between.

There are many counts of this clonotype. The chain employs TRBV7-9 and TRBJ2-3, with TRBD2 as a possible D gene (5 bases). Trimming took off 6 bases at V and 1 base at J, with 20 bases between the two ends. CDR3 length equals 17 residues. Germline-derived CDR1 and CDR2 are SEHNR and FQNEAQ (reference sequence). The CDR3 loop reads CASRRRAERKGTDTQYF. For the CDR3, the DNA is TGTGCCAGCAGGCGGCGGGCAGAAAGAAAAGGCACAGATACGCAGTATTTT.

This clonotype has a handful of counts. The chain employs TRBV7-2 and TRBJ2-1; unclear D gene. V lost 5 bases, J lost 9 bases, and 8 bases lay in between. The CDR3 loop spans 11 amino acids. Germline CDR1 is SGHTA and CDR2 is FQGNSA. The CDR3 DNA reads TGTGCCAGCAGCCTCCTCCCTGAGCAGTTCTTC. This codes for CASSLLPEQFF.

This clonotype was detected only a few times. The V call is TRBV19, the J call TRBJ2-1, with 13 bases fitting TRBD2. The germline V gene has CDR1 LNHDA and CDR2 SQIVND (reference sequence). The CDR3 sequence is 17 residues long. The J segment lost 0 bases and the V segment lost 7 bases, leaving 6 bases of the junction unmatched. The CDR3 DNA sequence: TGTGCCAGTACCTGGACTAGCGGGGGTGGCTCCTACAATGAGCAGTTCTTC. This sequence encodes CASTWTSGGGSYNEQFF.

This clonotype has more than one count but fewer than ten. The rearrangement uses TRBV4-1 and TRBJ2-3; possibly TRBD2 for D (7 bases). This CDR3 is 18 amino acids long. Germline loops: CDR1 MGHRA, CDR2 YSYEKL. With 2 bases removed from V and 2 bases from J, the gap between germline ends came to 20 bases. The CDR3 region is CASSQLIGGGGNTDTQYF. In DNA form, the CDR3 reads TGCGCCAGCAGCCAATTGATCGGGGGCGGGGGTAACACAGATACGCAGTATTTT.

The J gene is TRBJ2-3, the V gene TRBV19; tentative D call: TRBD2 (5 bases). This CDR3 has 14 amino acids. V lost 7 bases, J lost 4 bases, and 15 bases lay in between. Germline CDR1 reads LNHDA; CDR2 reads SQIVND (reference sequence). The CDR3 DNA reads TGTGCCAGTACTCCGGGATTGAGGGCAGATACGCAGTATTTT. It translates to CASTPGLRADTQYF.

The chain recombines TRBV12-3 or TRBV12-4 with TRBJ1-4; D possibly corresponds to TRBD1 (6 bases). V was trimmed by 5 bases and J by 3 bases, leaving 10 bases between them. The CDR3 is made up of 14 amino acids. This chain's CDR3 is CASSIDRPNEKLFF. The CDR3 nucleotides read TGTGCCAGCAGTATCGACAGGCCTAATGAAAAACTGTTTTTT.